These T cell receptor beta chains were read from a single sample in a study of response to subunit inactivated influenza vaccine. TCRdb re-called the RT-PCR reads through MiXCR, storing one row per CDR3 protein. The table includes fewer than 700,000 distinct CDR3 sequences, roughly 13% detected once. The material was PBMCs from blood, obtained about 40 days after vaccination. Receptor source: a man aged 50 or older who received an inactivated influenza vaccine. Each CDR3 is given with its conserved first and last residue. A D gene is named only where the DNA matches it firmly. Where a row states a size, it is once, few, many or the class of an expanded clone; other rows omit it.

TRBD1,TRBV11-2,few,TRBJ1-1,CASSPRVPGQGTGTEAFF
TRBD1,TRBV11-3,few,TRBJ2-1,CASSSRQGVYNEQFF
TRBD1,TRBV20-1,few,TRBJ2-5,CSAVTGTGVPETQYF
NA,TRBV7-2,many,TRBJ1-1,CASSRGVGVAFF
TRBD2,TRBV28,few,TRBJ2-3,CASSLAGAPDTQYF
NA,TRBV6-2/TRBV6-3,few,TRBJ2-7,CASSPIRGRFYEQYF
TRBD1,TRBV20-1,NA,TRBJ2-7,CSAAGTGNTASYEQYF
TRBD2,TRBV11-1,few,TRBJ2-3,CASSYPRLAGVVWDTQYF
TRBD2,TRBV4-1,many,TRBJ2-1,CASSPHPSGYNEQFF
NA,TRBV20-1,NA,TRBJ1-2,CSARVGTPKAGYTF
TRBD2,TRBV7-2,few,TRBJ2-3,CASSRELAGGLPSTDTQYF
TRBD2,TRBV28,many,TRBJ2-5,CASSLGATSGRGGQETQYF
TRBD2,TRBV6-2/TRBV6-3,NA,TRBJ2-1,CASSYSSTSGYNEQFF
TRBD1,TRBV19,NA,TRBJ2-3,CASRTDRDATDTQYF
NA,TRBV10-3,NA,TRBJ2-6,CAISESSAGANVLTF
TRBD1,TRBV7-6,few,TRBJ2-1,CASSRDRGDEQFF
TRBD2,TRBV29-1,NA,TRBJ2-3,CSVEDVSASGRRDTDTQYF
NA,TRBV10-3,many,TRBJ1-2,CAISGALRTSSYGYTF
TRBD1,TRBV12-3/TRBV12-4,few,TRBJ2-7,CASSMGQGVYEQYF
NA,TRBV5-4,NA,TRBJ1-1,CASSNIGGWQGITEAFF
NA,TRBV20-1,many,TRBJ1-4,CSATTLGFRDEKLFF
TRBD2,TRBV3-1,few,TRBJ2-3,CASRGTSGPSTDTQYF
NA,TRBV5-1,few,TRBJ2-3,CASSLTRPTDTQYF
NA,TRBV5-1,NA,TRBJ2-7,CASSLGRRPSGDYEQYF
NA,TRBV20-1,NA,TRBJ2-1,CSARRFRSGYNEQFF
TRBD1,TRBV5-5,NA,TRBJ1-2,CASSRRTGNYGYTF
NA,TRBV12-3/TRBV12-4,few,TRBJ2-4,CASRTAALAKNIQYF
NA,TRBV20-1,NA,TRBJ2-7,CSARVPVRDVQTYEQYF
NA,TRBV7-8,many,TRBJ2-1,CASSFFRFIKSSYNEQFF
NA,TRBV6-5,NA,TRBJ2-1,CASSYSPENYYNEQFF
NA,TRBV12-3/TRBV12-4,few,TRBJ2-1,CASSHDGRFYNEQFF
TRBD2,TRBV4-3,many,TRBJ2-7,CASSTGLAGGPYEQYF